The clone carrying this T cell receptor (beta chain) was seen a handful of times. This entry comes from a study of naive and memory T cell subsets. The germline CDR1 and CDR2 sequences are SNHLY and FYNNEI. V lost 5 bases and J lost 0; bases outside the gene matches: 4. The CDR3 runs to 14 residues. Two oligonucleotides, mixed equimolar, formed the beta constant-region primer covering TRBC1 and TRBC2. The ligated cDNA underwent four PCR rounds using SP2 and nested alpha and beta constant-region primers. TCRdb used MiXCR to reprocess the UMI-ligation and nested PCR reads, holding one entry per CDR3 protein. The table has 140,000 to 150,000 distinct CDR3 sequences, over 15% seen once.

The clonotype was recovered from a human donor in good health. The rearrangement joins TRBV2 to TRBJ2-7, with 7 bases fitting TRBD1. The sequencing input was naive CD4+ T cells from blood. The CDR3 DNA is TGTGCCAGCAGTTCGGACAGGCTCTCCTACGAGCAGTACTTC. It yields the protein CASSSDRLSYEQYF.